Reported below is one TCR beta chain. Its antigen is not known. CDR3 length: 16 residues. V gave up 1 base and J gave up 0 bases, with 10 bases separating them. CDR1 and CDR2 from the germline V gene are SGHTA and FQGNSA. The data originate from a study of radiation and T cells in renal cell carcinoma. On the study more broadly: Nephrectomy followed 15 Gy stereotactic body radiation by 4 weeks. Regarding the study as a whole: Pretreatment tumor biopsies were lacking, so baseline clonotypes are unknown. Top tumor clonotypes rose in blood 2 weeks post-radiation, then contracted.

Time point defined: baseline pretreatment blood. Treatment in this sample: 15 Gy SBRT to primary tumor, nephrectomy 4 weeks later. After SBRT, blood was collected at 2 and 4 weeks, plus baseline. This table comes from immunoSEQ multiplex PCR, and its TCRdb copy is limited to in-frame clones, with some not included. The sample lists about 61,000 clones, around 78% occurring once. This specimen consisted of blood, obtained from a patient whose treatment included radiotherapy and nephrectomy. The chain has TRBV7-2 and TRBJ2-1; perhaps D is TRBD1 or TRBD2 (6 bases each). This sequence was found in a man in his 60s with renal cell carcinoma. CDR3 protein: CASSLGGAHSYNEQFF. For the CDR3, the DNA is TGTGCCAGCAGCTTAGGGGGGGCCCACTCCTACAATGAGCAGTTCTTC.